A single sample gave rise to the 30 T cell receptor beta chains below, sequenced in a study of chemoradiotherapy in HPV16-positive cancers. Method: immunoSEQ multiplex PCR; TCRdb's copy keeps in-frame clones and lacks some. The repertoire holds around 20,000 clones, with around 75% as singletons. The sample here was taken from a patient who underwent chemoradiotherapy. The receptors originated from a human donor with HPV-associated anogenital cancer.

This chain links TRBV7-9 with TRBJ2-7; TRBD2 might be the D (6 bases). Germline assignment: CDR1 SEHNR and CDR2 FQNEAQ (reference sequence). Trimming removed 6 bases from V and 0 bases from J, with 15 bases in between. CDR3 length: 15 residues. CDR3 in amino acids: CASSPRTTSSYEQYF. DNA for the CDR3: TGTGCCAGCAGTCCAAGGACTACGAGCTCCTACGAGCAGTACTTC.

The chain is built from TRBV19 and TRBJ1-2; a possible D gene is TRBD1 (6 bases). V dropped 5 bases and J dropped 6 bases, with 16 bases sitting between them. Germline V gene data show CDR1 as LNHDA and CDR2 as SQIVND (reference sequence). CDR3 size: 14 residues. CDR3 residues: CASSSGGLGNGYTF. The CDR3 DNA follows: TGTGCCAGTAGTTCGGGGGGCCTGGGAAATGGCTACACCTTC.

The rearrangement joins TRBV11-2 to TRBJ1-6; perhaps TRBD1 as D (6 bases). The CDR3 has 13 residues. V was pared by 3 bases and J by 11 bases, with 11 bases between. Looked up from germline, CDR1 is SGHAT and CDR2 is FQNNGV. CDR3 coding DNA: TGTGCCAGCAGCTTGGAAAGGGGGACACCCCTCCACTTT. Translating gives CASSLERGTPLHF. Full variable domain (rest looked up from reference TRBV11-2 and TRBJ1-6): EAGVAQSPRYKIIEKRQSVAFWCNPISGHATLYWYQQILGQGPKLLIQFQNNGVVDDSQLPKDRFSAERLKGVDSTLKIQPAKLEDSAVYLCASSLERGTPLHFGNGTRLTVT.

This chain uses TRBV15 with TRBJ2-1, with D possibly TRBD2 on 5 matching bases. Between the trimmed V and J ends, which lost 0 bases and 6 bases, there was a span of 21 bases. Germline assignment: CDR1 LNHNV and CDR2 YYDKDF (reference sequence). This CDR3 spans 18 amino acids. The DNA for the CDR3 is TGTGCCACCAGCAGAGATGGTCGAGGCGGGCTACTTGTCAATGAGCAGTTCTTC. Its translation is CATSRDGRGGLLVNEQFF. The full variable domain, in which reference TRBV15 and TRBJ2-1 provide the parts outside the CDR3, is DAMVIQNPRYQVTQFGKPVTLSCSQTLNHNVMYWYQQKSSQAPKLLFHYYDKDFNNEADTPDNFQSRRPNTSFCFLDIRSPGLGDTAMYLCATSRDGRGGLLVNEQFFGPGTRLTVL.

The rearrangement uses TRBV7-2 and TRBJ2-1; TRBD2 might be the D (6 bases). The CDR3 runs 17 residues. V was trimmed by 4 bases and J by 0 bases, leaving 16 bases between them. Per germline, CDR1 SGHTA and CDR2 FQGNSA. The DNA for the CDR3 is TGTGCCAGCAGCTCCCCGGGAGTTAGGAGCTCCTACAATGAGCAGTTCTTC. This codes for CASSSPGVRSSYNEQFF.

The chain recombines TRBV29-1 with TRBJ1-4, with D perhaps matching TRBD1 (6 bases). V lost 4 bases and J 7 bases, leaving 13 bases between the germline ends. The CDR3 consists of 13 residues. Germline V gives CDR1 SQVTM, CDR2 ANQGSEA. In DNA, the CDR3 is TGCAGCGTTGCCGGGGGGCTCGGTGAAAAACTGTTTTTT. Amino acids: CSVAGGLGEKLFF.

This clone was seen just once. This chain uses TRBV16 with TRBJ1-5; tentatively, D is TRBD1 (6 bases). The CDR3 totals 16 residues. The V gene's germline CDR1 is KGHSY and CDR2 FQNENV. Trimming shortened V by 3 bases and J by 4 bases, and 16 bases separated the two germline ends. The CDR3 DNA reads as TGTGCCAGCAGCCAGGGACACGCCAGCGGTAATCAGCCCCAGCATTTT. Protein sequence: CASSQGHASGNQPQHF.

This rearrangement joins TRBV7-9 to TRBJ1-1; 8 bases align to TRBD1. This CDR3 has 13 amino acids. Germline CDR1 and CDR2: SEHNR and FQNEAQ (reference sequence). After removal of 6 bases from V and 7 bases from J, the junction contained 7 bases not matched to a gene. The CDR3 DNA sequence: TGTGCCAGCAGTCATGGACAGGGATTTGAAGCTTTCTTT. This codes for CASSHGQGFEAFF.

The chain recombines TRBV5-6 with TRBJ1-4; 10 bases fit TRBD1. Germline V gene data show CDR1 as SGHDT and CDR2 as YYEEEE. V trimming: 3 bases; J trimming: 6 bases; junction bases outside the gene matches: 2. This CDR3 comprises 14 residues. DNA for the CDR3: TGTGCCAGCAGCTCCGGGACAGGGGATGAAAAACTGTTTTTT. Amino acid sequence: CASSSGTGDEKLFF. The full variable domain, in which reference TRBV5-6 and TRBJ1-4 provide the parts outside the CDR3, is DAGVTQSPTHLIKTRGQQVTLRCSPKSGHDTVSWYQQALGQGPQFIFQYYEEEERQRGNFPDRFSGHQFPNYSSELNVNALLLGDSALYLCASSSGTGDEKLFFGSGTQLSVL.

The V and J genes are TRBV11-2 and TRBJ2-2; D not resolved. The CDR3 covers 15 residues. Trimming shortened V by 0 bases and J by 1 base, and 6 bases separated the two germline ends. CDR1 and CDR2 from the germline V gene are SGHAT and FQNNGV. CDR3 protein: CASSLDWGNTGELFF. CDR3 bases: TGTGCCAGCAGCTTAGACTGGGGGAACACCGGGGAGCTGTTTTTT.

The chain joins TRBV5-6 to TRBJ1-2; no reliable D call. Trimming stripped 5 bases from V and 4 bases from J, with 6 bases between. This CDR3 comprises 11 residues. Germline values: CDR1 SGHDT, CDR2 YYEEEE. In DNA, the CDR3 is TGTGCCAGCAGTAGAGGCTATGGCTACACCTTC. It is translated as CASSRGYGYTF.

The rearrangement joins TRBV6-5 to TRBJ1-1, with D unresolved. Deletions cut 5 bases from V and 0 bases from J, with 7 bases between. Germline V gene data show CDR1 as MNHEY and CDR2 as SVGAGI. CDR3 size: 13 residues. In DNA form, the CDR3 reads TGTGCCAGCAGTCCTCAGATGAACACTGAAGCTTTCTTT. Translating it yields CASSPQMNTEAFF.

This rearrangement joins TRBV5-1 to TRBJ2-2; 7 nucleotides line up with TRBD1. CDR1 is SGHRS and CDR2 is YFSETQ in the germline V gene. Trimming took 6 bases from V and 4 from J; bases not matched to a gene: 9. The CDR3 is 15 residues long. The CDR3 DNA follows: TGCGCCAGCACTGAGACAGGGTCGTTCACCGGGGAGCTGTTTTTT. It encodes CASTETGSFTGELFF.

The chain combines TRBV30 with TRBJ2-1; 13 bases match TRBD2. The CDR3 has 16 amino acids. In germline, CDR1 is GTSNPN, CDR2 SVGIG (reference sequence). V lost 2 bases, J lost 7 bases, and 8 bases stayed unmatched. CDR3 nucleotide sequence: TGTGCCTGGAGTTTTAGGACTAGCGGGAGATCAAATGAGCAGTTCTTC. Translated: CAWSFRTSGRSNEQFF.

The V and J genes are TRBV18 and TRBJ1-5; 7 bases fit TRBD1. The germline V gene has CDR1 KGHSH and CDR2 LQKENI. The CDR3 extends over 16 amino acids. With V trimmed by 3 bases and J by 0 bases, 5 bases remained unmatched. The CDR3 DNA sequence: TGTGCCAGCTCACCGCAGGGACAGAATAGCAATCAGCCCCAGCATTTT. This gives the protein CASSPQGQNSNQPQHF.

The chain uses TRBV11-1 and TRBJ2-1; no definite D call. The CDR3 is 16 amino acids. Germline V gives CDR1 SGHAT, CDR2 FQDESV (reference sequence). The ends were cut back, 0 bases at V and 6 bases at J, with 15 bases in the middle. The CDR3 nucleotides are TGTGCCAGCAGCTTAGCGGCGACGACCCAGAGCAATGAGCAGTTCTTC. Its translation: CASSLAATTQSNEQFF. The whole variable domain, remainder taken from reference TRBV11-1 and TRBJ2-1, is EAEVAQSPRYKITEKSQAVAFWCDPISGHATLYWYRQILGQGPELLVQFQDESVVDDSQLPKDRFSAERLKGVDSTLKIQPAELGDSAMYLCASSLAATTQSNEQFFGPGTRLTVL.

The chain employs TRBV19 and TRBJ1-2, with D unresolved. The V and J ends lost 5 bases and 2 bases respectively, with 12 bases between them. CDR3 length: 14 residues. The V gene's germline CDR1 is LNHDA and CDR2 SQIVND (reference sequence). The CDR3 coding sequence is TGTGCCAGTAGTTCGGACGGAAGGAACTATGGCTACACCTTC. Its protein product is CASSSDGRNYGYTF.

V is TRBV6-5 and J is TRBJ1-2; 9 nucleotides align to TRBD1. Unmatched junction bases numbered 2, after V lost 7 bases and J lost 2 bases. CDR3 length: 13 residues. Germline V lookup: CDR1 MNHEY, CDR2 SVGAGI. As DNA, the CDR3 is TGTGCCAGCAAAGGGACAGGGAACTATGGCTACACCTTC. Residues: CASKGTGNYGYTF.

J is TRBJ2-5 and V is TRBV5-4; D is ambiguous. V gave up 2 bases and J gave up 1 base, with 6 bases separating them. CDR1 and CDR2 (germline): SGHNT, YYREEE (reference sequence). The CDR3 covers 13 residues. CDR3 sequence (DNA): TGTGCCAGCAGCTTAACAAGCCAAGAGACCCAGTACTTC. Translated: CASSLTSQETQYF.

The CDR3 region is CATSRDLEGSTQYF. DNA of the CDR3: TGTGCCACCAGCAGAGACCTAGAGGGTAGTACCCAGTACTTC. The rearrangement uses TRBV15 and TRBJ2-5, with D tentatively TRBD2 (5 bases). Germline CDR1 is LNHNV and CDR2 is YYDKDF (reference sequence). This CDR3 contains 14 residues. V gave up 0 bases and J gave up 8 bases, with 13 bases separating them. The whole variable domain, remainder taken from reference TRBV15 and TRBJ2-5, is DAMVIQNPRYQVTQFGKPVTLSCSQTLNHNVMYWYQQKSSQAPKLLFHYYDKDFNNEADTPDNFQSRRPNTSFCFLDIRSPGLGDTAMYLCATSRDLEGSTQYFGPGTRLLVL.

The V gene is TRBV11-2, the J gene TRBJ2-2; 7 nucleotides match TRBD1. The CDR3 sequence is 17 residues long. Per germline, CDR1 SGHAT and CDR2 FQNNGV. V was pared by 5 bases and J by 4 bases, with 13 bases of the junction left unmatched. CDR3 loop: CASSTTFSRQGTGELFF. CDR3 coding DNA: TGTGCCAGCAGCACCACGTTTTCAAGACAGGGCACCGGGGAGCTGTTTTTT.

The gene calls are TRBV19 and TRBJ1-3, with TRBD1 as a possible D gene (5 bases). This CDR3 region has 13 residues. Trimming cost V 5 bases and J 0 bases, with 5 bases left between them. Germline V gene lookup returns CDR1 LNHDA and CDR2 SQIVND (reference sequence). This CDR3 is CASSDSSGNTIYF. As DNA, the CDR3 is TGTGCCAGTAGTGACAGCTCTGGAAACACCATATATTTT.

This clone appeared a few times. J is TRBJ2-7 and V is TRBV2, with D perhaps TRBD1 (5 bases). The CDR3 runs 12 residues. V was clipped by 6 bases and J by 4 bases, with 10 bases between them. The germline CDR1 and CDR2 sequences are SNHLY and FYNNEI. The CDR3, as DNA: TGTGCCAGCAGCGCGCAGGGTTACGAGCAGTACTTC. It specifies CASSAQGYEQYF.

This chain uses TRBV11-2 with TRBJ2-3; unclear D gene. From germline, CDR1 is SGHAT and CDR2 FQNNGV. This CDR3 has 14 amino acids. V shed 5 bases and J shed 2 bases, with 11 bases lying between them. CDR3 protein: CASSNRPHTDTQYF. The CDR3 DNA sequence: TGTGCCAGCAGCAACCGACCGCACACAGATACGCAGTATTTT.

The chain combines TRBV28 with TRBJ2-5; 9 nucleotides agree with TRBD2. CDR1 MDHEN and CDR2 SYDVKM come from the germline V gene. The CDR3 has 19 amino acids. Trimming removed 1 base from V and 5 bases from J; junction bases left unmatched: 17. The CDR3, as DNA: TGTGCCAGCAGTTTATCTTGGGGAAAGGGGGGACTAGCTTTGGAGACCCAGTACTTC. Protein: CASSLSWGKGGLALETQYF.

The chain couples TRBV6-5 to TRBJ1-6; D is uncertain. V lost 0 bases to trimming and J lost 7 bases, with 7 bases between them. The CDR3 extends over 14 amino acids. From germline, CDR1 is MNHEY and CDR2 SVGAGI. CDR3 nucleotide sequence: TGTGCCAGCAGTTACTCTTCGGGGAATTCACCCCTCCACTTT. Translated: CASSYSSGNSPLHF.

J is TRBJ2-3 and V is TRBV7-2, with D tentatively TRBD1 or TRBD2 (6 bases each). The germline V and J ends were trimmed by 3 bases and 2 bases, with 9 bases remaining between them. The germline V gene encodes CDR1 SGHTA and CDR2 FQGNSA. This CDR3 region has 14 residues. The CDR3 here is CASSFTGATDTQYF. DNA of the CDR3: TGTGCCAGCAGCTTTACGGGGGCCACAGATACGCAGTATTTT.

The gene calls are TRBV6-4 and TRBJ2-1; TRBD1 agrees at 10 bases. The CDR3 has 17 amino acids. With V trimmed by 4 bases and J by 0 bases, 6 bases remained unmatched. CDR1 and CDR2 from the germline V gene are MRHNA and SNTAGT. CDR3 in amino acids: CASSATGGSSSYNEQFF. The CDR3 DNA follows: TGTGCCAGCAGTGCGACAGGGGGCTCGAGCTCCTACAATGAGCAGTTCTTC.

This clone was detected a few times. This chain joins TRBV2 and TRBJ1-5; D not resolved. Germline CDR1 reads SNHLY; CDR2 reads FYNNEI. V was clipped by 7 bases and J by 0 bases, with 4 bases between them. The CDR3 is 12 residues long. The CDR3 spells CASTISNQPQHF. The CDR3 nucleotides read TGTGCCAGCACGATTAGCAATCAGCCCCAGCATTTT.

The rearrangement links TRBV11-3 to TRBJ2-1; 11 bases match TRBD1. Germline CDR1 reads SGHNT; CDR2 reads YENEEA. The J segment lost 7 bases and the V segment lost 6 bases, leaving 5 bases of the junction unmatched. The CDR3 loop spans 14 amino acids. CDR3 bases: TGTGCCAGCAGTTCCGGGACAGGGGGGAATGAGCAGTTCTTC. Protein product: CASSSGTGGNEQFF. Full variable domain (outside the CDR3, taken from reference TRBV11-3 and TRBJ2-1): EAGVVQSPRYKIIEKKQPVAFWCNPISGHNTLYWYLQNLGQGPELLIRYENEEAVDDSQLPKDRFSAERLKGVDSTLKIQPAELGDSAVYLCASSSGTGGNEQFFGPGTRLTVL.